The count of the clone carrying this T cell receptor (beta chain) is one. Sequencing used immunoSEQ multiplex PCR; TCRdb keeps in-frame clones, though not all of them. The sample holds just under 150,000 clones; more than 75% are singletons and the top ten take around 2.5%. This record belongs to a study of blood T cell repertoires in COVID-19. Study-level information: The study drew acute and convalescent COVID-19 samples from the United States, Italy and Spain.

Per the germline V gene, CDR1 is SGHTA and CDR2 is FQGNSA. The length of the CDR3 is 14 residues. V was pared by 3 bases and J by 1 base, with 6 bases between. The receptor was isolated from a human donor with acute or convalescent COVID-19. The donor label of this sample is uncertain. The chain joins TRBV7-2 to TRBJ2-2; D is ambiguous. Sequencing input: peripheral blood. As DNA, the CDR3 is TGTGCCAGCAGCTTTACTTGGAACACCGGGGAGCTGTTTTTT. The encoded protein is CASSFTWNTGELFF. The whole variable domain, remainder taken from reference TRBV7-2 and TRBJ2-2, is GAGVSQSPSNKVTEKGKDVELRCDPISGHTALYWYRQSLGQGLEFLIYFQGNSAPDKSGLPSDRFSAERTGGSVSTLTIQRTQQEDSAVYLCASSFTWNTGELFFGEGSRLTVL.